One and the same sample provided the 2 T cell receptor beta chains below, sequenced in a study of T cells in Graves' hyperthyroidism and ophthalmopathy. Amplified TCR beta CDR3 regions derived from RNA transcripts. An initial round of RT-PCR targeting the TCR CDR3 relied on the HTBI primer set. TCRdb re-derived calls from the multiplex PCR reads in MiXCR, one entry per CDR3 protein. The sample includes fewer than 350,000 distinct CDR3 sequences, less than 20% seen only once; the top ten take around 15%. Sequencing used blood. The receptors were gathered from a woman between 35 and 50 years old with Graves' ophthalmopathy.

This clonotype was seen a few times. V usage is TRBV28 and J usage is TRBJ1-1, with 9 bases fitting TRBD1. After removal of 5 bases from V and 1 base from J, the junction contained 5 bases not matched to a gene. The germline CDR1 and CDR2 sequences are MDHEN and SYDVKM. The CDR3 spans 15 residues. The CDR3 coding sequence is TGTGCCAGCAGTCCTCCGGGACAGGGGAACACTGAAGCTTTCTTT. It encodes CASSPPGQGNTEAFF.

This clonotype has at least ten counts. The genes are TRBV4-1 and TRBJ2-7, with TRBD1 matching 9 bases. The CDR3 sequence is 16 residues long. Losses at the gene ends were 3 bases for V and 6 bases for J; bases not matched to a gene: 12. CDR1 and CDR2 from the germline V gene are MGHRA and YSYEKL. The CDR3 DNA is TGCGCCAGCAGCCACGCCGTGGGACAGGGTTCTCTCGAGCAGTACTTC. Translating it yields CASSHAVGQGSLEQYF.